Listed here is a single T cell receptor beta chain. The data were obtained in a study of CD8 T cells in Susac syndrome. Random hexamers were used to reverse transcribe an amount of about 0.45 to 1 ug RNA. TCRdb analysed the immunoSEQ multiplex PCR reads with MiXCR anew, one entry per CDR3 protein. This table holds around 120,000 distinct CDR3 sequences, 90% to 95% found once. This CDR3 contains 13 residues. Germline values: CDR1 MNHNY, CDR2 SVGAGI (reference sequence). V lost 10 bases and J 1 base, leaving 13 bases between the germline ends. This chain joins TRBV6-6 and TRBJ1-1; weak D call: TRBD1 (5 bases). This clonotype was sampled from a human donor with multiple sclerosis. Sequences were obtained from CD4+ T cells from PBMCs. CDR3: CATTVTTNTEAFF. CDR3 DNA: TGTGCCACGACAGTTACCACGAACACTGAAGCTTTCTTT.